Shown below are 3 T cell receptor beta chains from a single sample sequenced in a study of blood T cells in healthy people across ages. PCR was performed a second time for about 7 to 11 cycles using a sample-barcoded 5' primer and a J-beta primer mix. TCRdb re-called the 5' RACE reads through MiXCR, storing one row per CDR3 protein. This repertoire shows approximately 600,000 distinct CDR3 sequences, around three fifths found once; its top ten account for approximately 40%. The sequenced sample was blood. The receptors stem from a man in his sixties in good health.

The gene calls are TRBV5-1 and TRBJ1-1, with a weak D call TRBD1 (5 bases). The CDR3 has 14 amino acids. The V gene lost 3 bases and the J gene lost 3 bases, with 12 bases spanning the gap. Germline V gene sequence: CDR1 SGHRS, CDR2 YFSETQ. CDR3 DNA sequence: TGCGCCAGCAGCTGGGGACCCGGGGACACTGAAGCTTTCTTT. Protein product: CASSWGPGDTEAFF. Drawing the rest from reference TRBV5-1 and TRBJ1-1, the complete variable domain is KAGVTQTPRYLIKTRGQQVTLSCSPISGHRSVSWYQQTPGQGLQFLFEYFSETQRNKGNFPGRFSGRQFSNSRSEMNVSTLELGDSALYLCASSWGPGDTEAFFGQGTRLTVV.

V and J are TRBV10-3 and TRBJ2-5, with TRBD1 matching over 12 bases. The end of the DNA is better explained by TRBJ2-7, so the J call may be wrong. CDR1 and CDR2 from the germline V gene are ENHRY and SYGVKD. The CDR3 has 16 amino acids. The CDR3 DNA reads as TGTGCCATCAGTGAGTCGGGGACAGGGGGCTTCGACGAGCAGTACTTC. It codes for CAISESGTGGFDEQYF.

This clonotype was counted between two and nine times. CDR3 protein: CASFGGWGQETQYF. The CDR3 DNA follows: TGTGCCAGCTTCGGGGGGTGGGGGCAAGAGACCCAGTACTTC. V usage is TRBV4-2 and J usage is TRBJ2-5; 7 bases map to TRBD2. The CDR3 has 14 residues. The trim removed 8 bases at V and 2 bases at J, leaving 8 bases unmatched. Germline CDR1 and CDR2: LGHNA and YNFKEQ.